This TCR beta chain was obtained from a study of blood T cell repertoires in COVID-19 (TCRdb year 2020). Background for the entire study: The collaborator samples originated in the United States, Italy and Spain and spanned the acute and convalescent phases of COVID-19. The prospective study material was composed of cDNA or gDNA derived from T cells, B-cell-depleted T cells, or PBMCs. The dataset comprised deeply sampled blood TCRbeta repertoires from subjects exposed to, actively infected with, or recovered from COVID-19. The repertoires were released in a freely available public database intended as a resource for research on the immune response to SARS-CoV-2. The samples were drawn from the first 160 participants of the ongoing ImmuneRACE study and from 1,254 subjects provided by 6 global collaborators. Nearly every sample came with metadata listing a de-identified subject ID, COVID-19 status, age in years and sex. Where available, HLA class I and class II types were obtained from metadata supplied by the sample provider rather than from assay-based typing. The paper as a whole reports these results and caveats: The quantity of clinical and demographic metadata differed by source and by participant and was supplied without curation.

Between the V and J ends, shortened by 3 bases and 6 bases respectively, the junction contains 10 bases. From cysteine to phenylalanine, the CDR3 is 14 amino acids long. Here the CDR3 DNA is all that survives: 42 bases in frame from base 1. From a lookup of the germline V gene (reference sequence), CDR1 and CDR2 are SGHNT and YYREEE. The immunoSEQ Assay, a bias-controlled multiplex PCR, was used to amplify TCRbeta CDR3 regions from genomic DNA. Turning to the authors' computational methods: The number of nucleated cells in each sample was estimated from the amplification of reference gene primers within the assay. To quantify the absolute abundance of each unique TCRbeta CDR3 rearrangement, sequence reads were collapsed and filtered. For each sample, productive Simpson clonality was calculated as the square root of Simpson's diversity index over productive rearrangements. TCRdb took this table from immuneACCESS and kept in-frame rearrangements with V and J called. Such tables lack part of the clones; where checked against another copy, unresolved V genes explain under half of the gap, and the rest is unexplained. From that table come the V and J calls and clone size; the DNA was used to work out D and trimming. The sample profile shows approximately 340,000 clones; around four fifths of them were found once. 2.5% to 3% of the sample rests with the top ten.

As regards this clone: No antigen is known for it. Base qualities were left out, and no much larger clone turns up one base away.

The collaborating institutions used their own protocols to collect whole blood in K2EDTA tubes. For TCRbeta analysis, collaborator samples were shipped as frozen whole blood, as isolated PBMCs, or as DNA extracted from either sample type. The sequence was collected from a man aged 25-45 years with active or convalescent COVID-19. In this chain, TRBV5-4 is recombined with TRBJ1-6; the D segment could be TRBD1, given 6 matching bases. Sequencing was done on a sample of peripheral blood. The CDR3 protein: CASSYGRGNSPLHF. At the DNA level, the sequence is TGTGCCAGCAGCTATGGCAGGGGTAATTCACCCCTCCACTTT.